The entry below describes one TCR beta chain. The data stem from a study of cytomegalovirus exposure and HLA in healthy donors. The CDR3 spans 14 residues. CDR1 and CDR2 (germline): ENHRY, SYGVKD. V was clipped by 3 bases and J by 5 bases, with 14 bases between them. The primer mix had 60 Vbeta and 13 Jbeta primers. Clones were read by immunoSEQ multiplex PCR, and TCRdb kept only the in-frame ones, dropping some. The sample consists of roughly 150,000 clones, approximately 80% of them appearing once. The sequenced sample consisted of PBMCs. This receptor was obtained from a woman aged 40 to 50 in good health and CMV-seronegative. The chain is built from TRBV10-3 and TRBJ2-7; TRBD1 might be the D (7 bases). CDR3 sequence reads: CAISDGGGRDEQYF. DNA for the CDR3: TGTGCCATCAGTGACGGAGGGGGCCGGGACGAGCAGTACTTC.